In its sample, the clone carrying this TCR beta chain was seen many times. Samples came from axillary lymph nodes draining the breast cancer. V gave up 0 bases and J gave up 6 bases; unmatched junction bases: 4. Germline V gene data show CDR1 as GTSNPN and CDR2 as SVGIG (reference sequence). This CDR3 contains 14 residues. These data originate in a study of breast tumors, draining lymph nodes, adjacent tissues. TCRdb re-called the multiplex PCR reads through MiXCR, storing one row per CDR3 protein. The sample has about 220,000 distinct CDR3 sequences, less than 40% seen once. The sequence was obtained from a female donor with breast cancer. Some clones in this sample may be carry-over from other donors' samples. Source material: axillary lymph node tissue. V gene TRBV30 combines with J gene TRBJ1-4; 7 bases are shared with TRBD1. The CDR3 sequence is CAWSVLGTDEKLFF. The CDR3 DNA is TGTGCCTGGAGTGTTTTAGGGACAGATGAAAAACTGTTTTTT. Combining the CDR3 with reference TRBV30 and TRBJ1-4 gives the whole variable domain SQTIHQWPATLVQPVGSPLSLECTVEGTSNPNLYWYRQAAGRGLQLLFYSVGIGQISSEVPQNLSASRPQDRQFILSSKKLLLSDSGFYLCAWSVLGTDEKLFFGSGTQLSVL.